This TCR beta chain was recorded in a study of blood T cell repertoires in COVID-19. Turning to the study itself: T cells, B-cell-depleted T cells, or PBMCs provided the cDNA or gDNA that served as material.

This CDR3 spans 13 amino acids. V lost 1 base and J lost 4, with 5 bases in between. Per germline, CDR1 SGHRS and CDR2 YFSETQ. The protocol was immunoSEQ multiplex PCR, while the TCRdb copy is restricted to in-frame clones and leaves out a portion. The repertoire consists of approximately 120,000 clones, with around 77% occurring once and the leading ten covering 10% to 14%. This chain joins TRBV5-1 and TRBJ2-2; D is ambiguous. This receptor was identified in a human donor in a cohort sampled during active COVID-19. The sequenced material came from peripheral blood. The CDR3 sequence is CASSLWPTGELFF. The CDR3 DNA reads TGCGCCAGCAGCTTGTGGCCCACCGGGGAGCTGTTTTTT.